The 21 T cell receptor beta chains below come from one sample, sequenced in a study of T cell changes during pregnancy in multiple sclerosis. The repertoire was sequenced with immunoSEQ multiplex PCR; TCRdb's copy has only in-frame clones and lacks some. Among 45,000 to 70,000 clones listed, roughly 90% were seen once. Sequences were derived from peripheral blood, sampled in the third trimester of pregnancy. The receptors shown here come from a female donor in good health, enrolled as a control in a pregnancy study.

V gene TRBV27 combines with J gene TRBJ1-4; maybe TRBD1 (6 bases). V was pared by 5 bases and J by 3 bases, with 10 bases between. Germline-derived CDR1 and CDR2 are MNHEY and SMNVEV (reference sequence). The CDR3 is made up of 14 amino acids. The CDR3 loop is CASSNRVPNEKLFF. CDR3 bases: TGTGCCAGCAGTAACAGGGTTCCTAATGAAAAACTGTTTTTT.

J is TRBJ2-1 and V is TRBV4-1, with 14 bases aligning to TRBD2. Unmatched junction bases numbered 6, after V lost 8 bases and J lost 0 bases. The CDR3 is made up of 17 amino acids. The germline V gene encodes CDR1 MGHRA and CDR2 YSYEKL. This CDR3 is CASGGTSGGSSYNEQFF. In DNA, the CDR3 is TGCGCCAGCGGAGGGACTAGCGGGGGTAGCTCCTACAATGAGCAGTTCTTC.

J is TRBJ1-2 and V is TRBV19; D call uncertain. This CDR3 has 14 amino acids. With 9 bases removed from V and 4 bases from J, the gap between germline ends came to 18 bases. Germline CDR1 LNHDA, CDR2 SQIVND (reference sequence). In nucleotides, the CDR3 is TGTGCCAGCTTGGACCGCCTTGGGAGCTATGGCTACACCTTC. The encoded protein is CASLDRLGSYGYTF.

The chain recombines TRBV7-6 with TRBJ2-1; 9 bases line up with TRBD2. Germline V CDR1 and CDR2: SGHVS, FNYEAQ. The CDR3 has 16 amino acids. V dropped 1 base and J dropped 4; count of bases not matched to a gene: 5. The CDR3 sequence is CASSLGPSGEYNEQFF. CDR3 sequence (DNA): TGTGCCAGCAGCTTAGGACCTAGCGGGGAATACAATGAGCAGTTCTTC.

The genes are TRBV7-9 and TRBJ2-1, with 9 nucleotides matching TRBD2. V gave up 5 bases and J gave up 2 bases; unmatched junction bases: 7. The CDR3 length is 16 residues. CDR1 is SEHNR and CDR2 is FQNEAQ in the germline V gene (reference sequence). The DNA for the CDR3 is TGTGCCAGCAGCCACCCAGCGGGAGGTACCTACAATGAGCAGTTCTTC. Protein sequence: CASSHPAGGTYNEQFF.

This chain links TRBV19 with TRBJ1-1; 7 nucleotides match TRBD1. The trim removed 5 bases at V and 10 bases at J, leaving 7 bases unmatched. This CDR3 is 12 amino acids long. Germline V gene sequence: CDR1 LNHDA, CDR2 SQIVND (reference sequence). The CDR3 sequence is CASSEGAGGAFF. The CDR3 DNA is TGTGCCAGTAGTGAAGGGGCAGGGGGAGCTTTCTTT.

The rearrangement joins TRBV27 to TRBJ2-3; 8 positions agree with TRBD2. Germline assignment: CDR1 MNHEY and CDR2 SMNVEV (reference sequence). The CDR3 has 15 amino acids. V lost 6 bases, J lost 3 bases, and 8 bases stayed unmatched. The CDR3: CASSGGLVGTDTQYF. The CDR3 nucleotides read TGTGCCAGCAGCGGGGGACTAGTGGGGACAGATACGCAGTATTTT.

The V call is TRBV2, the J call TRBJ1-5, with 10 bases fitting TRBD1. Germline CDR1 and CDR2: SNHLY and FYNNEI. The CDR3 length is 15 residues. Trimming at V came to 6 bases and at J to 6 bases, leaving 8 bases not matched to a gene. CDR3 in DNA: TGTGCCAGCAGACCGGACAGGGGGATCTCTCAGCCCCAGCATTTT. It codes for CASRPDRGISQPQHF.

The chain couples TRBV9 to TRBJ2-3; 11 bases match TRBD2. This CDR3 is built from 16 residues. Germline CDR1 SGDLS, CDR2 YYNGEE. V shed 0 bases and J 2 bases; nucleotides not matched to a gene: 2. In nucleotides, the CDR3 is TGTGCCAGCAGCGTAGCTAGCGGGGGGTTCACAGATACGCAGTATTTT. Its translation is CASSVASGGFTDTQYF.

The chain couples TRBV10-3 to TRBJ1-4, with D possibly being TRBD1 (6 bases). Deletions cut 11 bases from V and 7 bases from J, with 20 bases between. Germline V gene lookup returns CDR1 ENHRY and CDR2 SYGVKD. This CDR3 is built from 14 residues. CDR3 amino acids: CASRTGSVGEKLFF. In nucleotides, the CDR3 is TGTGCCTCTCGTACAGGGAGTGTGGGTGAAAAACTGTTTTTT.

The CDR3 protein is CASSIGPASEQYF. DNA of the CDR3: TGTGCCAGTAGTATAGGGCCAGCTAGCGAGCAGTACTTC. The chain recombines TRBV19 with TRBJ2-7, with D unclear. Germline V lookup: CDR1 LNHDA, CDR2 SQIVND (reference sequence). This CDR3 comprises 13 residues. Trimming pared 1 base from V and 6 bases from J, leaving 10 bases between.

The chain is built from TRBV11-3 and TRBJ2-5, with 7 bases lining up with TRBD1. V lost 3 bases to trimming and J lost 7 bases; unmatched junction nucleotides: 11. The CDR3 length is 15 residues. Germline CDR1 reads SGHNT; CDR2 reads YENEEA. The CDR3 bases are TGTGCCAGCAGCTTGGGGACAGAACGAAGCGGGACCCAGTACTTC. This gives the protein CASSLGTERSGTQYF.

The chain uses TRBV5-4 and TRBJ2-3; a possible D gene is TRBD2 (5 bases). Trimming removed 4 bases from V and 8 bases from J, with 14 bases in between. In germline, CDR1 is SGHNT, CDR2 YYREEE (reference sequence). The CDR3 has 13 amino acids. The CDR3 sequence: CASSRGGEGTQYF. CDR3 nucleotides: TGTGCCAGCAGCCGGGGTGGGGAAGGTACGCAGTATTTT.

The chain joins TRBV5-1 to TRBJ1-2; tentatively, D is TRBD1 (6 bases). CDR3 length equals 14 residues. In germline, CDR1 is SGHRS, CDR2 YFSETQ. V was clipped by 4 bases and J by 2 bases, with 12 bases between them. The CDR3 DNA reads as TGCGCCAGCAGCCCTGGGACACCGAACTATGGCTACACCTTC. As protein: CASSPGTPNYGYTF.

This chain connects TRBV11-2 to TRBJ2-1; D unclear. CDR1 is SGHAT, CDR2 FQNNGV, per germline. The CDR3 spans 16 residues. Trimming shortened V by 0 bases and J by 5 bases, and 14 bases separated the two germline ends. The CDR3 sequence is CASSLDRSDFNNEQFF. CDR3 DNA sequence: TGTGCCAGCAGCTTAGATCGGTCAGACTTTAACAATGAGCAGTTCTTC.

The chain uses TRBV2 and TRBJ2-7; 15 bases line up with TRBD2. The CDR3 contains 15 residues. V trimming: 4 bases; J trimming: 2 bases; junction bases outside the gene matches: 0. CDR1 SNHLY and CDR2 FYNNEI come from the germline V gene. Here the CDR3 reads CASSGTSGRAYEQYF. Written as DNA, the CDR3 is TGTGCCAGCAGTGGGACTAGCGGGAGGGCCTACGAGCAGTACTTC. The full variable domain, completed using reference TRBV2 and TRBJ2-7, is EPEVTQTPSHQVTQMGQEVILRCVPISNHLYFYWYRQILGQKVEFLVSFYNNEISEKSEIFDDQFSVERPDGSNFTLKIRSTKLEDSAMYFCASSGTSGRAYEQYFGPGTRLTVT.

The CDR3 region has the DNA TGCGCCAGCAGCCAAGAAGGCGCAGGGGATACTGAAGCTTTCTTT. Its translation: CASSQEGAGDTEAFF. The chain joins TRBV4-3 to TRBJ1-1, with D maybe TRBD1 (6 bases). The V gene's germline CDR1 is LGHNA and CDR2 YSLEER. This CDR3 is built from 15 residues. V was trimmed by 0 bases and J by 5 bases, leaving 13 bases between them.

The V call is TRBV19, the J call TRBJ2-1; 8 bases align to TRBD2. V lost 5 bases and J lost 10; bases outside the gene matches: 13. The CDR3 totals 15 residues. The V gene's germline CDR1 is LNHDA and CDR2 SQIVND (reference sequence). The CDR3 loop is CASSVSSGWGEEQFF. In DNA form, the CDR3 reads TGTGCCAGTAGTGTGTCTAGCGGGTGGGGTGAAGAGCAGTTCTTC.

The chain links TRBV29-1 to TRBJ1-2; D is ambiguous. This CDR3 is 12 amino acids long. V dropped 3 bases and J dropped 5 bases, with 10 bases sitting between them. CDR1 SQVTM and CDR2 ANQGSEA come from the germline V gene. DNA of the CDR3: TGCAGCGTTGAGGAGGGTGGGTATGGCTACACCTTC. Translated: CSVEEGGYGYTF.

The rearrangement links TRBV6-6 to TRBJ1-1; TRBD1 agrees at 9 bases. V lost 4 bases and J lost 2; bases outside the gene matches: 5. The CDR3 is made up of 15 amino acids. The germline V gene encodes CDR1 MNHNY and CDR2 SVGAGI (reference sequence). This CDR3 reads CASSSPGQGNTEAFF. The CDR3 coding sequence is TGTGCCAGCAGTTCCCCGGGACAGGGTAACACTGAAGCTTTCTTT.

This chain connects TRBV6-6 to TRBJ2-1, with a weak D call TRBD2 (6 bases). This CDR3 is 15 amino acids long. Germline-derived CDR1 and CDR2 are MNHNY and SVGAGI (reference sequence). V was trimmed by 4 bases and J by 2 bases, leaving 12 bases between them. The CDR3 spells CASSSSERAYNEQFF. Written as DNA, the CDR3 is TGTGCCAGCAGTTCCTCTGAGCGGGCCTACAATGAGCAGTTCTTC.